The following is a T cell receptor beta chain sequence with its context. Time point of the sample: newly diagnosed GD, antithyroid drugs for less than 3 months. The TCR library was prepared using RNA isolated from PBMCs. The entry originates in a study of regulatory T cells in long-lasting Graves disease. Construction of the TCR beta libraries employed iRepertoire HTBI primers in conjunction with Arm-PCR of CDR3 regions. Using its own MiXCR run on the multiplex PCR reads, TCRdb lists one record per CDR3 protein. The sample holds over 350,000 distinct CDR3 sequences; about 15% are singletons and the top ten take approximately 7.6%. The data also belong to a second study, concerning T cells in Graves' hyperthyroidism and ophthalmopathy. According to that study: Lactation, pregnancy, other autoimmune disease or uncontrolled infection led to exclusion of patients. Blood samples included most of the expanded thyroid clonotypes exceeding 0.001. By a 13 V-J model, ophthalmopathy was set apart from stable hyperthyroidism.

Sequences were derived from peripheral blood mononuclear cells (PBMCs), sampled at new diagnosis, from a patient treated with antithyroid drugs. This clonotype originated in a woman aged 40-49 years with Graves disease.

The chain's CDR3 is CASSYGSGETYEQYF. CDR3 in DNA: TGTGCCAGCAGTTACGGGTCAGGTGAAACCTACGAGCAGTACTTC. This chain uses TRBV6-2 or TRBV6-3 with TRBJ2-7; D is unclear. Germline values: CDR1 MNHEY, CDR2 SVGEGT. V dropped 2 bases and J dropped 2 bases, with 13 bases sitting between them. The CDR3 runs to 15 residues.